This T cell receptor beta chain was found in a study of T cell repertoires in cytomegalovirus infection. Study summary: In public TCR beta signatures, there were indications of both CMV infection and matching HLA type.

The CDR3 loop spans 14 amino acids. Trimming removed 7 bases from V and 4 bases from J, with 17 bases in between. Germline-derived CDR1 and CDR2 are SQVTM and ANQGSEA. Each CDR3 protein gets one entry after TCRdb re-called the reads with MiXCR. The repertoire holds about 680,000 distinct CDR3 sequences, with around 24% as singletons. There are a few counts of this clonotype. Its antigen is not known. Points from the study as a whole: Within the response measured ex vivo, HLA-C-restricted CMV-specific TCR beta clonotypes were dominant.

The sequence was obtained from a human donor in good health (CMV status not recorded). Some clones in this sample may be carry-over from other donors' samples. The material sequenced was CD8+ T cells from PBMCs. The chain has TRBV29-1 and TRBJ2-1, with D perhaps matching TRBD2 (5 bases). CDR3 loop: CSADRLARYNEQFF. CDR3 DNA sequence: TGCAGCGCCGACCGCTTAGCGCGATACAATGAGCAGTTCTTC.